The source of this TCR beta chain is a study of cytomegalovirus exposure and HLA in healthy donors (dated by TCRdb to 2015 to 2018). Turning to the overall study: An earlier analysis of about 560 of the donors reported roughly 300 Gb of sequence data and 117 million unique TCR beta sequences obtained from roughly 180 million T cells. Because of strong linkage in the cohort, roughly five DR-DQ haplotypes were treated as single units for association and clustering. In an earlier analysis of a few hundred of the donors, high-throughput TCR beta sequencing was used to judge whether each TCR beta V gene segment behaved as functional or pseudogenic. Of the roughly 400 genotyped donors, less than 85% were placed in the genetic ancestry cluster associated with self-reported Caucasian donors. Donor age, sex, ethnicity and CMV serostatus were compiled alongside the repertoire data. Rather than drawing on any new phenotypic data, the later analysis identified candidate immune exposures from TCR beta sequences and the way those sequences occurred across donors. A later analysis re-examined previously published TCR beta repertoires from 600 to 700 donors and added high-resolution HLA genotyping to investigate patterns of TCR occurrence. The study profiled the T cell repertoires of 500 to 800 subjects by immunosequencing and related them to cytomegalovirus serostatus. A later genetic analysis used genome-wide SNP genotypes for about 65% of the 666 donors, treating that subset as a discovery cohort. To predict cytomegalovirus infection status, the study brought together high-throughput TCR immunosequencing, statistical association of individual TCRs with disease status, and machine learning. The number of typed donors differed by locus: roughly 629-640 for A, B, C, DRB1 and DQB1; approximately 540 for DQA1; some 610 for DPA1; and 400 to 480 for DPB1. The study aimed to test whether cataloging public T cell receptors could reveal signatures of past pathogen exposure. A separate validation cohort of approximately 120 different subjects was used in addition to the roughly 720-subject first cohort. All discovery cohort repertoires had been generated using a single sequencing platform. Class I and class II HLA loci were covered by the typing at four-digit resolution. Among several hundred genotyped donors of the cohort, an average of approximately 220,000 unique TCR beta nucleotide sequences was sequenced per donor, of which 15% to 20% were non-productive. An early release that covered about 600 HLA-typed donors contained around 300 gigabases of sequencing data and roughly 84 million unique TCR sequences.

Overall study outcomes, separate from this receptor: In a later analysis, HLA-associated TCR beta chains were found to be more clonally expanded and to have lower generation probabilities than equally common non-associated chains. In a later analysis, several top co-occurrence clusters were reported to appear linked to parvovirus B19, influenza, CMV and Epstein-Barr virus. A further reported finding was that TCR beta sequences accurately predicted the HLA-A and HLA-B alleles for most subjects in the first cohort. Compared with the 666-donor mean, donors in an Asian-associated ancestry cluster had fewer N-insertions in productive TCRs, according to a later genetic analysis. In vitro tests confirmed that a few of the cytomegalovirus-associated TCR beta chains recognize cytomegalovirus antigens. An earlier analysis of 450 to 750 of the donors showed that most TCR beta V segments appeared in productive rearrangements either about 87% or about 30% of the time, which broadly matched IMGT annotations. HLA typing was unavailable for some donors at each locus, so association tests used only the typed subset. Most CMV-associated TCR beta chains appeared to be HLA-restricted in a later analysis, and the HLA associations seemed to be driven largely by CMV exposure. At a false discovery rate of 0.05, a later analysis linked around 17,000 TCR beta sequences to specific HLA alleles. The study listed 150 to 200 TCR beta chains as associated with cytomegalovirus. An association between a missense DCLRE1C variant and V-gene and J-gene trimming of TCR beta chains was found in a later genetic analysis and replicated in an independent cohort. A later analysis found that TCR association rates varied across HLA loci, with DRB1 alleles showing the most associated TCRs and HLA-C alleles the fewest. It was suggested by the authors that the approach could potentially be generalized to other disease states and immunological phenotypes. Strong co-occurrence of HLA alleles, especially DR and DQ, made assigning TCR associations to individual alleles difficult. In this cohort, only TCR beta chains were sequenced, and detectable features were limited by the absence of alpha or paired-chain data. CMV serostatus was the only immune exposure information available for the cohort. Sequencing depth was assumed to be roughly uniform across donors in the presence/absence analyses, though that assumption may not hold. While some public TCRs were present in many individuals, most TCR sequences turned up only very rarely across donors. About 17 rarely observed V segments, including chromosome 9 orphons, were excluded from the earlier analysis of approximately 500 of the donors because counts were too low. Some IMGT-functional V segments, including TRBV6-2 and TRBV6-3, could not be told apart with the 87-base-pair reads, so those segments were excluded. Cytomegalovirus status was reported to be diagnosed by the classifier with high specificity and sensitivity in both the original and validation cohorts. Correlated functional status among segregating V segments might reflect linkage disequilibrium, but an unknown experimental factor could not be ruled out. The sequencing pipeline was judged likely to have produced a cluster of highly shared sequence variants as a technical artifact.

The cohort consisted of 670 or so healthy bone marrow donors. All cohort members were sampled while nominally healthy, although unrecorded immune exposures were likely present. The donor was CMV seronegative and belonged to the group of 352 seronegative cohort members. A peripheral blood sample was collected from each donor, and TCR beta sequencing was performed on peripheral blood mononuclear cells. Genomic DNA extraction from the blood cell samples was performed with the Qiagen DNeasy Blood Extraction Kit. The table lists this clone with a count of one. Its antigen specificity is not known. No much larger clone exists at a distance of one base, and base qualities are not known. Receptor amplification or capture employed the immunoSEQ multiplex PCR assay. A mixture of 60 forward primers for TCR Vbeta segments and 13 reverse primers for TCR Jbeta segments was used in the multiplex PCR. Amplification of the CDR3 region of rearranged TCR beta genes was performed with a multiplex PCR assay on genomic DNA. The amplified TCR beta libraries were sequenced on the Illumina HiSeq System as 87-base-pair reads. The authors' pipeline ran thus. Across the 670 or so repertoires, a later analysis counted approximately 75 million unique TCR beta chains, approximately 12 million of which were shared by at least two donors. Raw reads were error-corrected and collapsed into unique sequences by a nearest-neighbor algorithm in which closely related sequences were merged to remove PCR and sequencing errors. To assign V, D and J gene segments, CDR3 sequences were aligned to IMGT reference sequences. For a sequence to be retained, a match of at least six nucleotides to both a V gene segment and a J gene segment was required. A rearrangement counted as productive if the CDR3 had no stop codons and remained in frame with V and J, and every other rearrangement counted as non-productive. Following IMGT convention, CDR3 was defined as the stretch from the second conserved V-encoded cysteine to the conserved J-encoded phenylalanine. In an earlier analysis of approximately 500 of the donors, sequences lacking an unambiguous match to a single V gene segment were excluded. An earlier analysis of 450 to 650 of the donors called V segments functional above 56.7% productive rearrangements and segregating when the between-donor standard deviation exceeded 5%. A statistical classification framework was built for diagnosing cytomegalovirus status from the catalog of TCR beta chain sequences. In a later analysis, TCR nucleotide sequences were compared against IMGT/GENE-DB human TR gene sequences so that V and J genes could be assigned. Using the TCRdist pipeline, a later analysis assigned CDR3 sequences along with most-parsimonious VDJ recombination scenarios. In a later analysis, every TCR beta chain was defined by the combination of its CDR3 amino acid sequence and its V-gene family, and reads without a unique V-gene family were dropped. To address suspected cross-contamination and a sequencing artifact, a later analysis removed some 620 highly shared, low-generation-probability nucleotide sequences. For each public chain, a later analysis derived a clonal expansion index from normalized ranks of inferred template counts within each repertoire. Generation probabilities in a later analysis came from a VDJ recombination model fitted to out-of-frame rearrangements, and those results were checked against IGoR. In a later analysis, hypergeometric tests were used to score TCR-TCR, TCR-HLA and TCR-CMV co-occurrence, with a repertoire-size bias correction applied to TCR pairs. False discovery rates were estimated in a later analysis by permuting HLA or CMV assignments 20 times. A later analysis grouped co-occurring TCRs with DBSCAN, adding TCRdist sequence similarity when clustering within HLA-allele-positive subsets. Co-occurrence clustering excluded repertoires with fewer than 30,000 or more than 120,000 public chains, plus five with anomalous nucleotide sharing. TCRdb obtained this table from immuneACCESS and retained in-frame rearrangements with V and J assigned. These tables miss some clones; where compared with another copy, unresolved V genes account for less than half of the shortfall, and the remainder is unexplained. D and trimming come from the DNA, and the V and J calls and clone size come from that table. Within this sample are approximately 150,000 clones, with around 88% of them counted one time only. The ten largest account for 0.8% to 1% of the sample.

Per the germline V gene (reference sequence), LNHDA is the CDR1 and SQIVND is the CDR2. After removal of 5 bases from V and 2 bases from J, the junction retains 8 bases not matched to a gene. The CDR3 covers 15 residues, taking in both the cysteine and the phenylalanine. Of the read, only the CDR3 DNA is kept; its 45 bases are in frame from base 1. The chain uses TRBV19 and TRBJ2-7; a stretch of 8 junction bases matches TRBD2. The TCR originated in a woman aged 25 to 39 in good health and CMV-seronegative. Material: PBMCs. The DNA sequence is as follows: TGTGCCAGTAGTTCCGGTGTAGCGGGAACCTACGAGCAGTACTTC. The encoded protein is CASSSGVAGTYEQYF.